Presented here are 11 T cell receptor beta chains from one specimen sequenced in a study of cytomegalovirus exposure and HLA in healthy donors. 13 Jbeta primers and 60 Vbeta primers were used for the PCR. The method was immunoSEQ multiplex PCR; TCRdb's version includes in-frame clones alone and lacks a portion of them. The sample has approximately 150,000 clones, approximately 84% seen once. The sequencing input was PBMCs. The source of these receptors is a man aged 18 to 29 in good health and CMV-seronegative.

The V and J genes are TRBV10-3 and TRBJ1-1; 9 bases are a match to TRBD1. V trimming: 6 bases; J trimming: 4 bases; junction bases outside the gene matches: 12. CDR3 length equals 16 residues. CDR1 and CDR2 from the germline V gene are ENHRY and SYGVKD. CDR3 coding DNA: TGTGCCATCAGCCCGACCACAGGGGGCGGAATCACTGAAGCTTTCTTT. This codes for CAISPTTGGGITEAFF.

The V gene is TRBV2, the J gene TRBJ1-2, with 7 bases that match TRBD1. Unmatched junction bases numbered 16, after V lost 7 bases and J lost 8 bases. CDR3 length: 15 residues. In germline, CDR1 is SNHLY, CDR2 FYNNEI. In nucleotides, the CDR3 is TGTGCCAGCACCGGGACAGCGGTGGGGGCGAGAGGCTACACCTTC. It translates to CASTGTAVGARGYTF.

J is TRBJ2-1 and V is TRBV28; D might be TRBD2 (6 bases). Per the germline V gene, CDR1 is MDHEN and CDR2 is SYDVKM. V was shortened by 2 bases and J by 10 bases, with 6 bases between the two germline ends. The CDR3 is 11 residues long. The CDR3 region is CASSLGLEQFF. CDR3 DNA sequence: TGTGCCAGCAGTTTAGGACTAGAGCAGTTCTTC.

The J gene is TRBJ1-5, the V gene TRBV15, with a weak D call TRBD1 (5 bases). Germline lookup yields CDR1 LNHNV and CDR2 YYDKDF (reference sequence). V was trimmed by 0 bases and J by 7 bases, leaving 10 bases between them. There are 14 residues in the CDR3. This CDR3 is CATSRDGGGQPQHF. CDR3 bases: TGTGCCACCAGCAGAGATGGGGGAGGCCAGCCCCAGCATTTT.

This chain uses TRBV5-1 with TRBJ2-2; possible D gene TRBD1, 5 bases. The CDR3 is 14 residues long. The V and J ends lost 0 bases and 5 bases respectively, with 8 bases between them. CDR1 is SGHRS, CDR2 YFSETQ, per germline. The CDR3 here is CASSLAKGTGELFF. In DNA form, the CDR3 reads TGCGCCAGCAGCTTGGCCAAGGGGACCGGGGAGCTGTTTTTT.

J is TRBJ2-1 and V is TRBV19, with 8 bases matching TRBD1. Germline V gene lookup returns CDR1 LNHDA and CDR2 SQIVND (reference sequence). There are 14 residues in the CDR3. Germline trimming cut 3 bases from V and 5 bases from J; bases unmatched to any gene: 3. As DNA, the CDR3 is TGTGCCAGTAGTATGGGGACAGGCCACAATGAGCAGTTCTTC. As protein: CASSMGTGHNEQFF.

The V call is TRBV6-1, the J call TRBJ2-1, with 8 bases aligning to TRBD2. The CDR3 is made up of 14 amino acids. CDR1 and CDR2 (germline): MNHNS, SASEGT. The V segment lost 6 bases and the J segment 9 bases; nucleotides outside the gene matches: 10. In DNA, the CDR3 is TGTGCCAGCAGGGGTAGCGGGAAAGGATTTGAGCAGTTCTTC. It specifies CASRGSGKGFEQFF.

This clone was seen only a few times. The chain carries TRBV29-1 and TRBJ2-5, with TRBD1 matching 7 bases. This CDR3 has 15 amino acids. The germline V gene has CDR1 SQVTM and CDR2 ANQGSEA. The J segment lost 0 bases and the V segment lost 6 bases, leaving 10 bases of the junction unmatched. CDR3 in DNA: TGCAGCGTCGAAAATGACAGGGATTACCAAGAGACCCAGTACTTC. Its protein product is CSVENDRDYQETQYF.

The gene calls are TRBV2 and TRBJ2-5; 10 positions agree with TRBD2. CDR1 and CDR2 from the germline V gene are SNHLY and FYNNEI. The junction had 2 bases not matched to a gene; V was cut back by 6 bases and J by 4 bases. This CDR3 is 13 amino acids long. CDR3 DNA sequence: TGTGCCAGCAGAAGGACTAGCGGAGAGACCCAGTACTTC. It encodes CASRRTSGETQYF.

V gene TRBV29-1 combines with J gene TRBJ2-3, with D perhaps TRBD1 (7 bases). The CDR3 has 18 residues. The germline gives CDR1 SQVTM, CDR2 ANQGSEA. V lost 0 bases, J lost 8 bases, and 27 bases lay in between. CDR3 sequence: CSVEDLVIARGVRGTQYF. The CDR3 DNA sequence: TGCAGCGTTGAAGATCTGGTAATAGCCAGGGGGGTTAGGGGTACGCAGTATTTT.

This clone is a singleton in its sample. This sequence joins TRBV19 and TRBJ2-7; 7 bases align to TRBD2. After removal of 5 bases from V and 2 bases from J, the junction contained 6 bases not matched to a gene. Germline CDR1 is LNHDA and CDR2 is SQIVND (reference sequence). The CDR3 extends over 14 amino acids. The CDR3 DNA sequence: TGTGCCAGTAGTGCTACGGGACTAACCTACGAGCAGTACTTC. As protein: CASSATGLTYEQYF.